Described below is a single TCR beta chain sequence and its context. Its cognate antigen has yet to be identified. Base qualities are not at hand, and no much larger clone is one base apart. This entry is derived from a study of T-cell reconstitution after alpha-beta-depleted transplantation in children (dated by TCRdb to about 2016). At the level of the whole study: T-cell immune reconstitution after TCRalphabeta/CD19-depleted allogeneic hematopoietic cell transplantation in children was quantitatively tracked in the study by means of TCR repertoire profiling.

At the junction V is shortened by 0 bases and J by 0 bases; bases outside the gene matches: 0. The CDR3 sequence holds 16 residues, the cysteine and phenylalanine included. Here the CDR3 DNA is all that survives: 48 bases in frame from base 1. From the germline V gene, CDR1 is SGDLS and CDR2 is YYNGEE. The library was prepared using PCR. Data came from an Illumina HiSeq 2500. TCR library preparation used molecular barcoding, with unique molecular identifiers applied to normalize quantification of the TCRbeta repertoire. The raw public data were reprocessed by TCRdb itself: fastp quality trimming at Q25, MiXCR clonotype calling, in-frame beta chains only. Rows are combined by CDR3 protein, so each entry shows the most common genes and DNA. The sample has about 540,000 distinct CDR3 sequences on record, about 16% of them singletons. The ten largest clonotypes hold approximately 3% of the sample.

The starting material was PBMCs from the stem cell graft donor, obtained from the stem cell graft. The sequence was collected from a human donor who donated a stem cell graft to a child with acute lymphoblastic leukemia. The chain employs TRBV9 and TRBJ2-7; 13 junctional bases match TRBD2. The CDR3: CASSVGTSGGSYEQYF. The DNA sequence is as follows: TGTGCCAGCAGCGTAGGGACTAGCGGGGGCTCCTACGAGCAGTACTTC.